This T cell receptor (beta chain) emerged from a study of blood T cell repertoires in COVID-19. About the study: Material from acute and convalescent COVID-19 was sourced from the United States, Italy and Spain. T cells, B-cell-depleted T cells, or PBMCs supplied cDNA or gDNA.

The CDR3 contains 13 residues. Germline V gives CDR1 SGHNT, CDR2 YYREEE (reference sequence). V was pared by 4 bases and J by 7 bases, with 14 bases between. Authors' analysis steps: How many nucleated cells were present was estimated from reference gene primer amplification. Sequencing used immunoSEQ multiplex PCR; TCRdb keeps in-frame clones, though not all of them. V and J calls and clone size follow that table, whereas D and trimming were derived from the DNA. The top ten hold around 2.5% of the sample, which has just over 250,000 clones, around 87% seen once. This rearrangement joins TRBV5-4 to TRBJ1-1; perhaps TRBD1 as D (6 bases). Input material: peripheral blood. The clonotype originates from a woman aged 45-65 years with acute or convalescent COVID-19. For the CDR3, the DNA is TGTGCCAGCAGCCCAGACCGGGACAATGAAGCTTTCTTT. It encodes CASSPDRDNEAFF.